These 18 T cell receptor beta chains share one sample of origin, sequenced in a study of CD8 T cells in ankylosing spondylitis. TCRdb redid the calling of the 5' RACE reads with MiXCR, one entry per CDR3 protein. The sample has about 240,000 distinct CDR3 sequences; around 9.1% are singletons. Sequences were obtained from blood, either unsorted or a sorted T cell fraction (not recorded which). The receptors originated from a male donor with ankylosing spondylitis or in good health (not recorded which).

This clonotype was counted at least ten times. The chain joins TRBV10-3 to TRBJ1-5; D call uncertain. This CDR3 spans 15 amino acids. The V gene's germline CDR1 is ENHRY and CDR2 SYGVKD. Trimming removed 4 bases at V and 4 bases at J, with 14 bases between. CDR3 amino acids: CAISGEGPKNQPQHF. CDR3 bases: TGTGCCATCAGTGGAGAAGGACCCAAGAATCAGCCCCAGCATTTT.

In its sample, this clonotype was seen many times. The genes are TRBV7-3 and TRBJ2-7; 7 bases fit TRBD1. J lost 4 bases, V lost 5 bases, and 17 bases had no gene match. Germline values: CDR1 SGHTA, CDR2 FQGTGA. The CDR3 contains 17 residues. The CDR3 bases are TGTGCCAGCAGCCCTGGGGGCTCACAGGGGAATAATTACGAGCAGTACTTC. Translating gives CASSPGGSQGNNYEQYF.

This clonotype was detected ten times or more. The chain employs TRBV7-2 and TRBJ2-4; a possible D gene is TRBD1 (5 bases). This CDR3 comprises 16 residues. V was shortened by 4 bases and J by 5 bases, with 18 bases between the two germline ends. The germline V gene has CDR1 SGHTA and CDR2 FQGNSA. The CDR3 nucleotides read TGTGCCAGCAGCTCGCAAACAGGTTCCCAACAAAACATTCAGTACTTC. This gives the protein CASSSQTGSQQNIQYF.

This clonotype was found a few times. CDR3 coding DNA: TGTGCCTGGGAGGCGGTTGCTGGAAACACCATATATTTT. This codes for CAWEAVAGNTIYF. The J gene is TRBJ1-3, the V gene TRBV30; D remains ambiguous. Germline CDR1 is GTSNPN and CDR2 is SVGIG (reference sequence). The CDR3 runs to 13 residues. V lost 5 bases and J lost 2, with 10 bases in between.

This clonotype was counted ten times or more. This chain uses TRBV7-2 with TRBJ2-7; D gene ambiguous. Trimming removed 8 bases from V and 0 bases from J, with 5 bases in between. The length of the CDR3 is 11 residues. In germline, CDR1 is SGHTA, CDR2 FQGNSA. The CDR3 is CASSGSYEQYF. CDR3 DNA sequence: TGTGCCAGCTCAGGCTCCTACGAGCAGTACTTC.

A few counts support this clonotype. The V and J genes are TRBV11-2 and TRBJ2-1, with D possibly being TRBD2 (6 bases). Germline-derived CDR1 and CDR2 are SGHAT and FQNNGV. This CDR3 contains 14 residues. Trimming shortened V by 0 bases and J by 16 bases, and 19 bases separated the two germline ends. CDR3 protein: CASSLERGSLASFF. The CDR3 region has the DNA TGTGCCAGCAGCTTAGAAAGAGGGTCTCTAGCGAGTTTCTTC.

The rearrangement uses TRBV11-2 and TRBJ2-3; D is unresolved. Trimming cost V 5 bases and J 3 bases, with 15 bases left between them. The CDR3 consists of 15 residues. Germline V lookup: CDR1 SGHAT, CDR2 FQNNGV. CDR3 DNA: TGTGCCAGCAGCCCGATCGGCAGATTGACAGATACGCAGTATTTT. Protein: CASSPIGRLTDTQYF.

The J gene is TRBJ1-2, the V gene TRBV5-1; 7 bases match TRBD1. V dropped 4 bases and J dropped 8; count of bases not matched to a gene: 8. The CDR3 sequence is 13 residues long. Germline V gene lookup returns CDR1 SGHRS and CDR2 YFSETQ. Here the CDR3 reads CASSVGQVGGYTF. Written as DNA, the CDR3 is TGCGCCAGCAGCGTCGGACAGGTTGGGGGCTACACCTTC.

This clonotype was counted at least ten times. The V and J genes are TRBV5-5 and TRBJ2-3; D remains ambiguous. Germline V gives CDR1 SGHKS, CDR2 YYEKEE (reference sequence). This CDR3 has 15 amino acids. V lost 2 bases, J lost 5 bases, and 15 bases lay in between. The DNA of the CDR3 is TGTGCCAGCAGCTTCCTCACTGGAAGGAGAGATACGCAGTATTTT. Protein: CASSFLTGRRDTQYF.

This clonotype was observed many times. This chain links TRBV5-1 with TRBJ1-2; the match to TRBD1 covers 7 bases. The CDR3 contains 14 residues. Trimming at V came to 3 bases and at J to 0 bases, leaving 2 bases not matched to a gene. CDR1 and CDR2 from the germline V gene are SGHRS and YFSETQ. The DNA of the CDR3 is TGCGCCAGCAGCTGGGACAGCGCTAACTATGGCTACACCTTC. It is translated as CASSWDSANYGYTF.

This clonotype was seen many times. The rearrangement links TRBV4-2 to TRBJ2-5, with 7 bases matching TRBD2. Germline V lookup: CDR1 LGHNA, CDR2 YNFKEQ. V dropped 0 bases and J dropped 3; count of bases not matched to a gene: 4. The CDR3 length is 15 residues. This chain's CDR3 is CASSQDTAGEETQYF. The CDR3 DNA follows: TGTGCCAGCAGCCAAGATACGGCGGGGGAAGAGACCCAGTACTTC.

V is TRBV12-3 or TRBV12-4 and J is TRBJ1-2; D unresolved. Trimming removed 5 bases at V and 0 bases at J, with 10 bases between. The CDR3 covers 14 residues. CDR3 sequence: CASSTHISNYGYTF. Written as DNA, the CDR3 is TGTGCCAGCAGTACCCACATTTCTAACTATGGCTACACCTTC.

This clonotype was found many times. The chain uses TRBV4-3 and TRBJ2-1; 7 bases line up with TRBD1. Germline CDR1 LGHNA, CDR2 YSLEER. The CDR3 contains 15 residues. Trimming removed 0 bases from V and 6 bases from J; junction bases left unmatched: 5. Here the CDR3 DNA reads TGCGCCAGCAGCCAAGATGGTGACAGGGCCAATGAGCAGTTCTTC. Translation: CASSQDGDRANEQFF.

The V call is TRBV15, the J call TRBJ2-7, with 7 bases lining up with TRBD1. The V and J ends lost 0 bases and 3 bases, in that order; junction bases with no gene match: 5. This CDR3 has 15 amino acids. Germline V lookup: CDR1 LNHNV, CDR2 YYDKDF (reference sequence). The CDR3 is CATSRDRQGHYEQYF. In DNA, the CDR3 is TGTGCCACCAGCAGAGATAGACAGGGCCACTACGAGCAGTACTTC.

In its sample, this clonotype was seen a few times. The chain combines TRBV30 with TRBJ1-6, with D uncertain. There are 18 residues in the CDR3. V was shortened by 1 base and J by 7 bases, with 23 bases between the two germline ends. Germline loops: CDR1 GTSNPN, CDR2 SVGIG (reference sequence). CDR3 nucleotide sequence: TGTGCCTGGAGTGGCTCAACGGGTTTCCCCACCGGCAATTCACCCCTCCACTTT. As protein: CAWSGSTGFPTGNSPLHF.

At least ten counts were recorded for this clonotype. V is TRBV7-2 and J is TRBJ2-5, with D unresolved. The CDR3 sequence is 13 residues long. Germline CDR1 reads SGHTA; CDR2 reads FQGNSA. Trimming took 5 bases from V and 5 from J, leaving 12 bases between them. CDR3 sequence reads: CASSLGERETQYF. CDR3 sequence (DNA): TGTGCCAGCAGCCTTGGAGAGAGGGAGACCCAGTACTTC.

This clonotype was counted ten times or more. The V and J genes are TRBV7-9 and TRBJ1-3, with a tentative D call TRBD1 (5 bases). Trimming removed 8 bases from V and 0 bases from J, with 17 bases in between. The CDR3 runs to 16 residues. Per germline, CDR1 SEHNR and CDR2 FQNEAQ (reference sequence). CDR3 loop: CASRARWGISGNTIYF. The CDR3 DNA sequence: TGTGCCAGCCGTGCACGTTGGGGGATCTCTGGAAACACCATATATTTT. The full variable domain, with the rest looked up from reference TRBV7-9 and TRBJ1-3, is DTGVSQNPRHKITKRGQNVTFRCDPISEHNRLYWYRQTLGQGPEFLTYFQNEAQLEKSRLLSDRFSAERPKGSFSTLEIQRTEQGDSAMYLCASRARWGISGNTIYFGEGSWLTVV.

This clonotype showed up many times. V and J are TRBV24-1 and TRBJ2-1, with a possible D match to TRBD1 (5 bases). There are 14 residues in the CDR3. V gave up 0 bases and J gave up 5 bases, with 7 bases separating them. Germline assignment: CDR1 KGHDR and CDR2 SFDVKD. This CDR3 is CATSDLTGNNEQFF. The DNA of the CDR3 is TGTGCCACCAGTGATTTGACAGGTAACAATGAGCAGTTCTTC.